The next 2 T cell receptor beta chains were all read from a single sample in a study of T cell repertoires in cytomegalovirus infection. TCRdb reprocessed the reads with MiXCR, giving one entry per CDR3 protein. The sample shows about 400,000 distinct CDR3 sequences, 15% to 20% of them seen only once. Sequenced: PBMCs. These receptors all stem from a human donor in good health (CMV status not recorded). Some clones in this sample may be carry-over from other donors' samples.

The rearrangement uses TRBV5-1 and TRBJ2-1, with D possibly TRBD1 on 5 matching bases. Germline V gives CDR1 SGHRS, CDR2 YFSETQ. The CDR3 runs 16 residues. V shed 2 bases and J shed 5 bases, with 17 bases lying between them. Written as DNA, the CDR3 is TGCGCCAGCAGCTTCCAAGGGGCCTCTGGCCACAATGAGCAGTTCTTC. Its translation is CASSFQGASGHNEQFF.

This sequence joins TRBV30 and TRBJ1-1; no firm D call. CDR1 and CDR2 from the germline V gene are GTSNPN and SVGIG (reference sequence). This CDR3 is built from 13 residues. In DNA form, the CDR3 reads TGTTTCTGGAGTGTTGGGTTGGAAGCTGAAGCTTTCTTT. Translation: CFWSVGLEAEAFF.